These 14 T cell receptor beta chains were sequenced from one sample in a study of metastatic and nonmetastatic thyroid tumors. Before thyroid surgery, none of the patients had received any treatment. TCRdb re-called the PCR reads via MiXCR. The sample shows 45,000 or so clones, about 4% of them seen only once. Sequenced material: blood. The origin of the receptors is a female donor with papillary thyroid cancer or a benign thyroid nodule (not recorded which). Some clones in this sample may be carry-over from other donors' samples.

This clone has ten or more counts. The V and J genes are TRBV28 and TRBJ1-5, with D perhaps matching TRBD1 (5 bases). CDR1 and CDR2 (germline): MDHEN, SYDVKM. CDR3 length: 14 amino acids. The V gene lost 2 bases and the J gene lost 3 bases, with 8 bases spanning the gap. CDR3 sequence (DNA): TGTGCCAGCAGTTTAGGAGGGGTCAATCAGCCCCAGCATTTT. Translated: CASSLGGVNQPQHF.

There are a few counts of this clone. V usage is TRBV6-5 and J usage is TRBJ2-2, with 8 positions matching TRBD2. The germline V gene has CDR1 MNHEY and CDR2 SVGAGI. The CDR3 runs to 17 residues. V lost 2 bases, J lost 4 bases, and 9 bases stayed unmatched. The CDR3 DNA follows: TGTGCCAGCAGTTACGGTCCAGCGGGAGTGGTCACCGGGGAGCTGTTTTTT. This encodes CASSYGPAGVVTGELFF.

The V gene is TRBV3-1, the J gene TRBJ1-3; D not resolved. V lost 3 bases and J 1 base, leaving 10 bases between the germline ends. The germline CDR1 and CDR2 sequences are LGHDT and YNNKEL (reference sequence). The CDR3 has 15 residues. The CDR3 DNA sequence: TGTGCCAGCAGCCAGAATCGTATGTCTGGAAACACCATATATTTT. This codes for CASSQNRMSGNTIYF.

This clone was found many times. The chain combines TRBV28 with TRBJ2-7; 7 bases align to TRBD2. The CDR3 has 15 amino acids. J was trimmed by 6 bases and V by 5 bases; bases with no gene match: 13. Germline V CDR1 and CDR2: MDHEN, SYDVKM. The DNA for the CDR3 is TGTGCCAGCAGTCCCCGGACTAGAGGGCTCACCGAGCAGTACTTC. Its protein is CASSPRTRGLTEQYF.

Many counts were recorded for this clone. The chain uses TRBV5-1 and TRBJ2-7, with D possibly TRBD1 on 6 matching bases. Germline CDR1 is SGHRS and CDR2 is YFSETQ. V shed 4 bases and J shed 2 bases, with 19 bases lying between them. The CDR3 consists of 16 residues. The CDR3 loop reads CASSPNIARGAYEQYF. The CDR3 region has the DNA TGCGCCAGCAGCCCCAATATCGCCAGGGGAGCCTACGAGCAGTACTTC.

The table lists this clone with a few counts. V usage is TRBV10-3 and J usage is TRBJ2-3; 9 bases match TRBD2. The junction had 14 bases not matched to a gene; V was cut back by 3 bases and J by 4 bases. CDR1 is ENHRY and CDR2 is SYGVKD in the germline V gene. The CDR3 is 18 residues long. The CDR3 DNA is TGTGCCATCAGTGATCAAGCGGGAGGCACCAACACCCCAGATACGCAGTATTTT. Its translation is CAISDQAGGTNTPDTQYF.

Points on this clone: Sequence at one end of the junction differs from germline and may be a read error. The CDR3 is CASSRGQWETHYF. CDR3 nucleotide sequence: TGTGCCAGCAGCCGTGGACAGTGGGAGACCCACTACTTC. The chain links TRBV12-3 or TRBV12-4 to TRBJ2-5, with D possibly being TRBD1 (6 bases). The CDR3 has 13 residues.

In this sample, this clone turned up many times. CDR3 bases: TGTGCCACCAGCAGCGGACACCTTTCCGGCAATCAGCCCCAGCATTTT. Amino acids: CATSSGHLSGNQPQHF. The rearrangement links TRBV15 to TRBJ1-5, with D perhaps TRBD1 (5 bases). This CDR3 contains 16 residues. Germline V CDR1 and CDR2: LNHNV, YYDKDF (reference sequence). Trimming removed 3 bases at V and 2 bases at J, with 14 bases between.

This clone was counted a few times. Relative to the germline gene, one junction end is altered; a read error may explain this. This rearrangement joins TRBV20-1 to TRBJ2-2; D possibly matches TRBD1 or TRBD2 (5 bases each). The CDR3 runs 16 residues. Looked up from germline, CDR1 is DFQATT and CDR2 is SNEGSKA (reference sequence). CDR3 sequence (DNA): TGCAGTGCGCAATATGGGGGACGGTCGACCACCGGGGAGCTGCTTTTT. Its translation: CSAQYGGRSTTGELLF.

This clone was observed at least ten times. The chain joins TRBV6-5 to TRBJ1-5; no definite D call. In germline, CDR1 is MNHEY, CDR2 SVGAGI. The CDR3 sequence is 16 residues long. Trimming stripped 0 bases from V and 0 bases from J, with 9 bases between. The CDR3 here is CASSYSTRYSNQPQHF. Written as DNA, the CDR3 is TGTGCCAGCAGTTACTCGACCAGGTATAGCAATCAGCCCCAGCATTTT.

In this sample, this clone turned up many times. Other DNA variants within this sample encode the same CDR3. V usage is TRBV6-4 and J usage is TRBJ2-1, with a weak D call TRBD1 (5 bases). CDR3 length equals 14 residues. V dropped 0 bases and J dropped 6 bases, with 9 bases sitting between them. Germline-derived CDR1 and CDR2 are MRHNA and SNTAGT. The CDR3 region is CASSDSLGANEQFF. Here the CDR3 DNA reads TGTGCCAGCAGTGACTCCTTAGGGGCCAATGAGCAGTTCTTC.

The chain couples TRBV11-2 to TRBJ2-5; D is undetermined. The CDR3 has 12 residues. Germline-derived CDR1 and CDR2 are SGHAT and FQNNGV. Trimming pared 5 bases from V and 2 bases from J, leaving 6 bases between. For the CDR3, the DNA is TGTGCCAGCAGCCAAACACAAGAGACCCAGTACTTC. Protein product: CASSQTQETQYF.

This clone was seen a few times. The CDR3 sequence: CASSERAGGQNEQFF. Written as DNA, the CDR3 is TGTGCCAGCAGTGAAAGAGCGGGGGGGCAAAATGAGCAGTTCTTC. The V and J genes are TRBV6-4 and TRBJ2-1, with 10 bases fitting TRBD2. This CDR3 is built from 15 residues. CDR1 is MRHNA, CDR2 SNTAGT, per germline. Germline trimming cut 3 bases from V and 7 bases from J; bases unmatched to any gene: 6.

This clone was observed at least ten times. The chain employs TRBV9 and TRBJ2-7; D ambiguous. The germline V gene encodes CDR1 SGDLS and CDR2 YYNGEE. The CDR3 loop spans 13 amino acids. The V end was cut by 0 bases, the J end by 4 bases, with 8 bases between. The CDR3 DNA sequence: TGTGCCAGCAGCGTAGGGCCGGAGTACGAGCAGTACTTC. Translating gives CASSVGPEYEQYF.